A selection of T cell receptor beta chains follows, all from one sample in a study of human T cells and chemical hapten exposure. One entry per CDR3 protein, called by TCRdb with MiXCR from the RACE reads. The sample has 180,000 or so distinct CDR3 sequences, around 30% seen once. Material: whole blood, obtained in connection with sensitization to the hapten diphenylcyclopropenone (DPC). The receptors were sampled from a woman in her 30s with alopecia areata. Some clones in this sample may be carry-over from other donors' samples. CDR3s include the opening cysteine and the closing phenylalanine or tryptophan. A D gene is named only where the DNA matches it firmly. Not all rows give a size; the values are once, few, many and, for expanded clones, a class.

cdr3_aa cdr3_nt j_call d_call clone_size v_call
CASSPDRRSGGNYEQYF TGTGCCAGCAGCCCTGACAGAAGGTCCGGTGGTAACTACGAGCAGTACTTC TRBJ2-7 NA NA TRBV28
CSAAGSGDEQFF TGCAGTGCAGCAGGGTCAGGGGATGAGCAGTTCTTC TRBJ2-1 NA NA TRBV20-1
CASSRAGGNTDTQYF TGTGCCAGCAGCCGAGCGGGGGGCAACACAGATACGCAGTATTTT TRBJ2-3 TRBD2 many TRBV7-8
CSAPHLGQGAYEQYF TGCAGTGCCCCCCACCTAGGACAGGGCGCCTACGAGCAGTACTTC TRBJ2-7 TRBD1 NA TRBV20-1
CSARENGPYTF TGCAGTGCTAGAGAGAACGGCCCCTACACCTTC TRBJ1-2 NA few TRBV20-1
CASSFSQGGGYTF TGTGCCAGCAGCTTTAGTCAGGGGGGGGGCTACACCTTC TRBJ1-2 TRBD1 NA TRBV11-2
CASSQESGDQPQHF TGTGCCAGCAGCCAAGAGTCAGGGGATCAGCCCCAGCATTTT TRBJ1-5 NA few TRBV4-2
CASSVQGMNTEAFF TGCGCCAGCAGTGTGCAGGGGATGAACACTGAAGCTTTCTTT TRBJ1-1 NA NA TRBV5-1
CASSLVEGKLFF TGTGCCAGCAGTTTAGTGGAGGGGAAACTGTTTTTT TRBJ1-4 NA NA TRBV12-3/TRBV12-4
CASSRGTSQETQYF TGTGCCAGCAGCCGAGGGACTAGCCAAGAGACCCAGTACTTC TRBJ2-5 TRBD2 NA TRBV7-2
CASRKGPSGELFF TGTGCCAGCAGGAAGGGGCCGTCCGGGGAGCTGTTTTTT TRBJ2-2 NA NA TRBV6-5
CATKEGVTNEKLFF TGTGCCACGAAAGAGGGGGTAACTAATGAAAAACTGTTTTTT TRBJ1-4 NA NA TRBV19
CASSLQLGEQYF TGTGCCAGCAGTTTACAACTAGGAGAGCAGTACTTC TRBJ2-7 NA NA TRBV12-3/TRBV12-4
CSAALLVYNEQFF TGCAGTGCTGCCTTACTAGTATACAATGAGCAGTTCTTC TRBJ2-1 NA NA TRBV20-1
CASSRSGTVSYNEQFF TGTGCCAGCAGCCGATCCGGGACAGTCTCCTACAATGAGCAGTTCTTC TRBJ2-1 TRBD1 NA TRBV7-2
CASSRGTLREQYF TGTGCCAGCAGTCGAGGGACTCTTCGCGAGCAGTACTTC TRBJ2-7 NA NA TRBV27
CASSLVTKISYNEQFF TGCGCCAGCAGCTTGGTGACCAAAATCTCCTACAATGAGCAGTTCTTC TRBJ2-1 NA NA TRBV5-1
CSVAGGTGSYNEQFF TGCAGCGTTGCGGGGGGAACAGGATCCTACAATGAGCAGTTCTTC TRBJ2-1 TRBD2 few TRBV29-1
CASSLPGHRNTEAFF TGTGCCAGCAGCCTTCCAGGGCACAGGAACACTGAAGCTTTCTTT TRBJ1-1 NA NA TRBV11-1
CASSETLGQFF TGTGCCAGCAGTGAAACCCTCGGGCAGTTCTTC TRBJ2-1 NA NA TRBV2
CASSPLPPVSEDSYEQYF TGTGCCAGCTCACCACTTCCCCCAGTGTCGGAGGACTCCTACGAGCAGTACTTC TRBJ2-7 NA NA TRBV18
CASSKMDYLDTQYF TGTGCCAGCAGCAAAATGGACTATTTGGATACGCAGTATTTT TRBJ2-3 NA NA TRBV2
CAIGQGDAYTIYF TGTGCCATCGGGCAGGGAGACGCGTACACCATATATTTT TRBJ1-3 NA NA TRBV10-3
CASSLGSGSQETQYF TGTGCCAGCAGCTTAGGGTCAGGGTCCCAAGAGACCCAGTACTTC TRBJ2-5 NA once TRBV7-3
CASSLLAGVDNEQFF TGCGCCAGCAGCTTGTTAGCGGGAGTAGACAATGAGCAGTTCTTC TRBJ2-1 TRBD2 few TRBV5-1
CASSLDPGSGNTIYF TGTGCCAGCAGCTTGGATCCGGGCTCTGGAAACACCATATATTTT TRBJ1-3 NA NA TRBV5-5
CASSQRIHNEQFF TGTGCCAGCAGCCAAAGGATCCACAATGAGCAGTTCTTC TRBJ2-1 NA NA TRBV16
CASTRSQTYNEQFF TGTGCCAGCACAAGATCCCAAACCTACAATGAGCAGTTCTTC TRBJ2-1 NA NA TRBV6-2/TRBV6-3
CASSFRRLGTDTQYF TGTGCCAGCAGTTTTAGGAGACTCGGCACAGATACGCAGTATTTT TRBJ2-3 NA NA TRBV27
CASSYSAGGPRTDSYNEQFF TGTGCCAGCAGTTACTCGGCGGGAGGCCCGCGGACGGACTCCTACAATGAGCAGTTCTTC TRBJ2-1 TRBD2 few TRBV6-2/TRBV6-3
CASSVYNEKLFF TGTGCCAGCAGTGTCTATAATGAAAAACTGTTTTTT TRBJ1-4 NA few TRBV28
CSARAPGRRGRTGELFF TGCAGTGCTAGAGCTCCTGGGAGGCGGGGGCGAACCGGGGAGCTGTTTTTT TRBJ2-2 NA NA TRBV20-1
CASSQDLAGVPPTDTQYF TGTGCCAGCAGCCAAGATTTAGCGGGGGTACCCCCCACAGATACGCAGTATTTT TRBJ2-3 TRBD2 NA TRBV3-1
CASSFKTEQYF TGTGCCAGCAGTTTCAAGACAGAGCAGTACTTC TRBJ2-7 NA NA TRBV28
CASSADRVSGNTIYF TGTGCCAGCAGCGCAGACAGGGTATCTGGAAACACCATATATTTT TRBJ1-3 TRBD1 NA TRBV9
CASSSSDSYNEQFF TGTGCCAGCAGTTCTAGCGACTCCTACAATGAGCAGTTCTTC TRBJ2-1 NA NA TRBV28
CASSETPTRSYEQYF TGTGCCAGCAGCGAGACGCCCACCCGTTCCTACGAGCAGTACTTC TRBJ2-7 NA NA TRBV7-2
CASSPPGTDYGYTF TGTGCCAGCAGTCCCCCGGGGACAGACTATGGCTACACCTTC TRBJ1-2 TRBD1 NA TRBV6-6
CASSLWFGQGIYNEQFF TGTGCCAGCAGCTTATGGTTCGGACAGGGGATCTACAATGAGCAGTTCTTC TRBJ2-1 TRBD1 NA TRBV7-9
CSARPGLADYEQFF TGCAGTGCTAGGCCGGGACTAGCGGACTATGAGCAGTTCTTC TRBJ2-1 TRBD2 NA TRBV20-1
CASSFSGRDIQYF TGTGCCAGCAGTTTCTCAGGGAGAGACATTCAGTACTTC TRBJ2-4 NA NA TRBV27
CASSLEASGTPRRTGELFF TGTGCCAGCAGCTTAGAAGCTAGCGGGACACCGAGGCGCACCGGGGAGCTGTTTTTT TRBJ2-2 TRBD2 NA TRBV7-2
CSVEAQYGTGELFF TGCAGCGTTGAAGCACAGTACGGCACCGGGGAGCTGTTTTTT TRBJ2-2 NA many TRBV29-1
CAIGTGTYEQYF TGTGCCATCGGCACAGGAACCTACGAGCAGTACTTC TRBJ2-7 NA NA TRBV10-3
CSARRGLALSYEQYF TGCAGTGCTAGGAGGGGACTAGCGCTGTCCTACGAGCAGTACTTC TRBJ2-7 TRBD2 NA TRBV20-1